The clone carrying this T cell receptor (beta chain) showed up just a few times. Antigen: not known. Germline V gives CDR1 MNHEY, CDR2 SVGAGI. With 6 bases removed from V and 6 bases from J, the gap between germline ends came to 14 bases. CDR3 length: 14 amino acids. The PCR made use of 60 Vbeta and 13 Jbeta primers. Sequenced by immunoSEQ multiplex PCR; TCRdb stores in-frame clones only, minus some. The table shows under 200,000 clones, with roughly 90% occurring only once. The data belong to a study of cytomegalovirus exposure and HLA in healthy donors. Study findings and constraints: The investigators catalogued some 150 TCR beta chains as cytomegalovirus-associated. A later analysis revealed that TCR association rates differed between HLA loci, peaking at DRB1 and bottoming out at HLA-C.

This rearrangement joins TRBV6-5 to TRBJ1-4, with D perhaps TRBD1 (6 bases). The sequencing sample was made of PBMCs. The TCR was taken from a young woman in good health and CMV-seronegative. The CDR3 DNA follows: TGTGCCAGCAGCCACCGGGACACCTATGAAAAACTGTTTTTT. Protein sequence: CASSHRDTYEKLFF.